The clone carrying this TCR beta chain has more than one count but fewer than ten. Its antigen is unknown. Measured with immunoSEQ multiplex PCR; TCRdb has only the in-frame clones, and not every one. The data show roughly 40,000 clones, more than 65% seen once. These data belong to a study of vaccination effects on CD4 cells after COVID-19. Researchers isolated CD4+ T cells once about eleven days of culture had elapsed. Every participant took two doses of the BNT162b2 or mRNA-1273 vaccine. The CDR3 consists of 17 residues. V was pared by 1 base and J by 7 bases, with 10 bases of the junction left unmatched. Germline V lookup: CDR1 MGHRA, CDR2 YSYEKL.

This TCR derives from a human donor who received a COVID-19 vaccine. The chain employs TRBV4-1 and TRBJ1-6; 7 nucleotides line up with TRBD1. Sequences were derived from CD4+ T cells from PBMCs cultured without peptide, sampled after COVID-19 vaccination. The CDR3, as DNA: TGCGCCAGCAGCCAAGGCGACTATGCCAGGGGGAATTCACCCCTCCACTTT. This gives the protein CASSQGDYARGNSPLHF.